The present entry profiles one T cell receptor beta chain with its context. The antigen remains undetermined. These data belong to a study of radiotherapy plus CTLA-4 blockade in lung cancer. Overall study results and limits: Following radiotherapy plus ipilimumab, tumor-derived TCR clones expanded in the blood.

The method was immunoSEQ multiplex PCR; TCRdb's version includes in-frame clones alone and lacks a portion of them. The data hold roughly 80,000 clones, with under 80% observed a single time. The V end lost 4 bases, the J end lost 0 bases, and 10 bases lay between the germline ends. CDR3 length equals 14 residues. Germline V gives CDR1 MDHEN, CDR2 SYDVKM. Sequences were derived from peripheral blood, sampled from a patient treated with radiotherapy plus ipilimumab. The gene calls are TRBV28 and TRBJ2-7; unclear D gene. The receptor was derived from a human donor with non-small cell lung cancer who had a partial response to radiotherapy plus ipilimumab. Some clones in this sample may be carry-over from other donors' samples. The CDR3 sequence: CASSSRRSSYEQYF. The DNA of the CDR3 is TGTGCCAGCAGTTCCAGAAGAAGCTCCTACGAGCAGTACTTC.